The 14 T cell receptor beta chains in this list originate from one sample, sequenced in a study of identical twins. One entry per CDR3 protein results from TCRdb running MiXCR on the 5' RACE reads. This table holds 1.5 million to 2 million distinct CDR3 sequences, about 31% found once. Sequencing was performed on cord blood. All receptors derive from a newborn girl in good health.

The chain couples TRBV20-1 to TRBJ2-3; D may be TRBD1 (5 bases). The CDR3 runs to 13 residues. Trimming cost V 0 bases and J 9 bases, with 13 bases left between them. Germline V gene sequence: CDR1 DFQATT, CDR2 SNEGSKA (reference sequence). In nucleotides, the CDR3 is TGCAGTGCTAGAGAAAGGGGCGGCCCAACGCAGTATTTT. It specifies CSARERGGPTQYF.

In its sample, this clonotype was seen a few times. The J gene is TRBJ2-1, the V gene TRBV24-1, with D unresolved. CDR1 and CDR2 from the germline V gene are KGHDR and SFDVKD. The CDR3 has 12 amino acids. Trimming took 0 bases from V and 10 from J, leaving 6 bases between them. CDR3 residues: CATSDLVGEQFF. Written as DNA, the CDR3 is TGTGCCACCAGTGATTTGGTCGGAGAGCAGTTCTTC.

The chain recombines TRBV20-1 with TRBJ1-4; D is possibly TRBD1 (5 bases). The CDR3 sequence is 13 residues long. V was trimmed by 7 bases and J by 4 bases, leaving 13 bases between them. The V gene's germline CDR1 is DFQATT and CDR2 SNEGSKA (reference sequence). In nucleotides, the CDR3 is TGCAGTGGCATGAGGGGCGGTAATGAAAAACTGTTTTTT. Translating it yields CSGMRGGNEKLFF.

The gene calls are TRBV7-9 and TRBJ2-4, with 7 bases lining up with TRBD1. The closer fit of TRBJ2-7 to the DNA end suggests the J call may be wrong. Germline-derived CDR1 and CDR2 are SEHNR and FQNEAQ (reference sequence). The CDR3 has 14 amino acids. In nucleotides, the CDR3 is TGTGCCAGCACCTTCGGGACAGCCACCTCCGAGCAGTACTTC. Protein sequence: CASTFGTATSEQYF.

This clonotype is a singleton in its sample. V gene TRBV29-1 combines with J gene TRBJ1-1; TRBD1 is a possible D gene (6 bases). CDR3 length: 15 amino acids. Germline V CDR1 and CDR2: SQVTM, ANQGSEA. V lost 0 bases and J lost 1, with 12 bases in between. This chain's CDR3 is CSVEDWSTGNTEAFF. The CDR3, as DNA: TGCAGCGTTGAAGATTGGTCGACAGGGAACACTGAAGCTTTCTTT.

This clonotype was observed a few times. The rearrangement links TRBV12-3 or TRBV12-4 to TRBJ2-2; D is unclear. This CDR3 spans 12 amino acids. Trimming left V 7 bases short and J 6 bases short, with 9 bases between. CDR3 protein: CASKLTSGELFF. CDR3 coding DNA: TGTGCCAGCAAGTTAACATCCGGGGAGCTGTTTTTT.

Turning to this clonotype: A read error may produce the germline difference seen at one junction end. This sequence joins TRBV7-7 and TRBJ2-3, with D possibly TRBD2 on 5 matching bases. The CDR3 covers 16 residues. Germline V gives CDR1 SSHAT, CDR2 FNYEAQ (reference sequence). The CDR3, as DNA: TGTGCTAGCAGCTTAGTCGGGAAAGCAGTCGCAGATACGCAGTATTTT. Amino acid sequence: CASSLVGKAVADTQYF.

The CDR3 reads CASTLVTSGDREETQYF. The DNA for the CDR3 is TGTGCCAGCACCCTCGTGACTAGCGGGGACAGAGAAGAGACCCAGTACTTC. The chain carries TRBV2 and TRBJ2-7; 11 nucleotides match TRBD2. The DNA matches TRBJ2-5 better at its end, which makes the J call doubtful. CDR3 length: 17 amino acids. Germline lookup yields CDR1 SNHLY and CDR2 FYNNEI.

This clonotype was counted ten times or more. This sequence joins TRBV6-2 or TRBV6-3 and TRBJ2-5; D uncertain. This CDR3 comprises 12 residues. Germline CDR1 is MNHEY and CDR2 is SVGEGT. The V and J ends lost 6 bases and 5 bases respectively, with 10 bases between them. The CDR3 sequence: CASRRAKETQYF. The CDR3 bases are TGTGCCAGCAGACGGGCGAAGGAGACCCAGTACTTC.

CDR3 in amino acids: CASSQEGSGGIATYEQYF. CDR3 bases: TGTGCCAGCAGCCAAGAGGGTAGCGGGGGGATAGCCACCTACGAGCAGTACTTC. V usage is TRBV4-2 and J usage is TRBJ2-4, with 10 bases matching TRBD2. Matching the DNA end better, TRBJ2-7 makes the J call doubtful. Per the germline V gene, CDR1 is LGHNA and CDR2 is YNFKEQ. CDR3 length: 18 amino acids.

The CDR3 bases are TGCAGTGCTAGAGTAAGGGGGAATGAGCAGTTCTTC. This sequence encodes CSARVRGNEQFF. The chain recombines TRBV20-1 with TRBJ2-1; perhaps TRBD1 as D (6 bases). The ends were cut back, 1 base at V and 7 bases at J, with 8 bases in the middle. The germline V gene encodes CDR1 DFQATT and CDR2 SNEGSKA (reference sequence). The CDR3 has 12 residues.

In its sample, this clonotype was seen a few times. The chain joins TRBV28 to TRBJ2-6, with D uncertain. The germline gives CDR1 MDHEN, CDR2 SYDVKM. V was shortened by 4 bases and J by 0 bases, with 7 bases between the two germline ends. This CDR3 region has 15 residues. The CDR3, as DNA: TGTGCCAGCAGTTCAGCCTACTCTGGGGCCAACGTCCTGACTTTC. Protein sequence: CASSSAYSGANVLTF.

V usage is TRBV7-2 and J usage is TRBJ1-5, with D unresolved. This CDR3 has 15 residues. Germline CDR1 reads SGHTA; CDR2 reads FQGNSA. Trimming removed 7 bases at V and 0 bases at J, with 13 bases between. The CDR3 DNA reads TGTGCCAGCACTAGGGATTATAATAGCAATCAGCCCCAGCATTTT. Translating it yields CASTRDYNSNQPQHF.

This CDR3 is CASSQDVTSGRGTYNEQFF. In DNA form, the CDR3 reads TGCGCCAGCAGCCAAGATGTGACTAGCGGGAGGGGAACCTACAATGAGCAGTTCTTC. The rearrangement uses TRBV4-1 and TRBJ2-1; 14 bases are a match to TRBD2. Germline CDR1 reads MGHRA; CDR2 reads YSYEKL. There are 19 residues in the CDR3. Trimming took 0 bases from V and 2 from J; bases not matched to a gene: 6.